This T cell receptor beta chain was obtained from a study of blood T cell repertoires in COVID-19. Data came from immunoSEQ multiplex PCR; TCRdb stores just in-frame clones and leaves some out. The sample lists about 260,000 clones; 85% to 90% were seen once. Sequenced input: peripheral blood. This clonotype originated in a woman aged 40 to 49 who had recovered from COVID-19.

The CDR3 loop is CASTKEQGAPNTEAFF. CDR3 in DNA: TGTGCCAGCACTAAAGAACAGGGGGCACCGAACACTGAAGCTTTCTTT. The chain is built from TRBV2 and TRBJ1-1; 9 positions agree with TRBD1. V gave up 7 bases and J gave up 1 base; unmatched junction bases: 10. CDR3 size: 16 residues. The germline V gene encodes CDR1 SNHLY and CDR2 FYNNEI.